This T cell receptor (beta chain) was sequenced for a study of T cells after yellow fever vaccination. Study-level background: EM, EMRA, CM and Tscm memory subsets were separated by sorting (using CD3, CD45RA, CCR7 and CD95).

Germline CDR1 SGHTA, CDR2 FQGTGA. The ends were cut back, 5 bases at V and 6 bases at J, with 22 bases in the middle. The CDR3 is 17 residues long. Study conclusions and caveats: Reappearance after the booster was observed for most primary-vaccination clones (around 96% CD4, just over 85% CD8).

This clonotype occurred many times. MiXCR was run by TCRdb on the 5' RACE reads, yielding one entry per CDR3 protein. This table has about 21,000 distinct CDR3 sequences, roughly 5% appearing once. This receptor was taken from a man between 18 and 29 years old who received the YFV17D yellow fever vaccine. The chain has TRBV7-3 and TRBJ2-2; D possibly uses TRBD1 or TRBD2 (5 bases each). Sample: PBMCs, either bulk or a sorted T-cell subset (CD4+, CD8+, memory, or dextramer-sorted; not recorded which), taken 45 days after the first yellow fever vaccination. CDR3 loop: CASSQRGVSERSGELFF. The CDR3 region has the DNA TGTGCCAGCAGCCAACGAGGGGTCTCAGAAAGATCCGGGGAGCTGTTTTTT.